These 5 T cell receptor beta chains were sequenced from one sample in a study of blood T cell repertoires in COVID-19. The data were produced by immunoSEQ multiplex PCR, yet TCRdb's version contains in-frame clones alone and is incomplete. The table includes about 87,000 clones, roughly 76% detected once. Sequencing used peripheral blood. Source of these receptors: a woman in her forties or fifties with acute or convalescent COVID-19.

This clone was seen once. The CDR3 DNA reads TGTGCCAGCAGCGCCAAACAGGGGGCAATCGCTGAAGCTTTCTTT. Translation: CASSAKQGAIAEAFF. This chain links TRBV21-1 with TRBJ1-1; the table's D call, TRBD1, has no DNA check behind it. TRBV21-1 is tagged as a pseudogene. The CDR3 has 15 amino acids.

CDR3 protein: CASSLDPSYNEQFF. CDR3 nucleotide sequence: TGTGCCAGCAGCTTAGATCCGTCCTACAATGAGCAGTTCTTC. The chain has TRBV7-2 and TRBJ2-1; D unresolved. The CDR3 runs 14 residues. Trimming removed 1 base at V and 1 base at J, with 5 bases between. CDR1 and CDR2 (germline): SGHTA, FQGNSA.

This chain connects TRBV29-1 to TRBJ1-3; no clear D gene. Germline CDR1 SQVTM, CDR2 ANQGSEA. Deletions cut 4 bases from V and 4 bases from J, with 8 bases between. The CDR3 is made up of 12 amino acids. CDR3 nucleotide sequence: TGCAGCGTTGTAGTAGCAGGAAACACCATATATTTT. This gives the protein CSVVVAGNTIYF.

The chain carries TRBV7-8 and TRBJ1-5; D unclear. V shed 3 bases and J shed 5 bases, with 8 bases lying between them. Germline loops: CDR1 SGHVS, CDR2 FQNEAQ. CDR3 length equals 13 residues. The chain's CDR3 is CASSFYEDQPQHF. In DNA form, the CDR3 reads TGTGCCAGCAGCTTCTACGAGGATCAGCCCCAGCATTTT. The full variable domain, its missing parts supplied by reference TRBV7-8 and TRBJ1-5, is GAGVSQSPRYKVAKRGQDVALRCDPISGHVSLFWYQQALGQGPEFLTYFQNEAQLDKSGLPSDRFFAERPEGSVSTLKIQRTQQEDSAVYLCASSFYEDQPQHFGDGTRLSIL.

The chain couples TRBV5-1 to TRBJ2-2; 8 bases are shared with TRBD1. This CDR3 spans 13 amino acids. After removal of 7 bases from V and 1 base from J, the junction contained 0 bases not matched to a gene. The germline V gene has CDR1 SGHRS and CDR2 YFSETQ. CDR3 protein: CASGQGNTGELFF. CDR3 DNA sequence: TGCGCCAGCGGACAGGGGAACACCGGGGAGCTGTTTTTT.